A single sample is the source of the 7 T cell receptor beta chains below, sequenced in a study of shared clonotypes between healthy human individuals. Clones were read by immunoSEQ multiplex PCR, and TCRdb kept only the in-frame ones, dropping some. Among about 690,000 clones, roughly 91% were seen once, and the ten largest hold approximately 35%. The source material was memory CD8+ T cells from PBMCs. The subset here: CD45RO+ cells pooled with CCR7-negative TemRA cells. The source is a man between 18 and 29 years old in good health. Some clones in this sample may be carry-over from other donors' samples.

The chain combines TRBV7-9 with TRBJ1-2; D is unclear. Deletions cut 1 base from V and 5 bases from J, with 14 bases between. The CDR3 contains 15 residues. Germline CDR1 is SEHNR and CDR2 is FQNEAQ (reference sequence). The CDR3 nucleotides are TGTGCCAGCAGCTTAGGGGTCCAGTACCCTTATGGCTACACCTTC. It encodes CASSLGVQYPYGYTF.

The rearrangement joins TRBV27 to TRBJ2-7; 7 bases agree with TRBD1. After removal of 10 bases from V and 7 bases from J, the junction contained 16 bases not matched to a gene. The germline gives CDR1 MNHEY, CDR2 SMNVEV (reference sequence). The CDR3 is 14 amino acids. This chain's CDR3 is CATRKGAWFDEQYF. The CDR3 nucleotides read TGTGCCACTAGGAAGGGGGCTTGGTTCGATGAGCAGTACTTC.

The chain carries TRBV28 and TRBJ2-7; tentative D call: TRBD2 (7 bases). The ends were cut back, 8 bases at V and 2 bases at J, with 19 bases in the middle. Germline CDR1 and CDR2: MDHEN and SYDVKM. This CDR3 is built from 15 residues. In DNA form, the CDR3 reads TGTGCCAGCCGCCCAGAGGGGGGGTGGGCCTACGAGCAGTACTTC. Its protein is CASRPEGGWAYEQYF.

The chain combines TRBV11-2 with TRBJ2-7, with D possibly being TRBD1 (6 bases). This CDR3 has 15 residues. The ends were cut back, 5 bases at V and 0 bases at J, with 14 bases in the middle. Germline V CDR1 and CDR2: SGHAT, FQNNGV. The CDR3 spells CASSLHGGRSYEQYF. The CDR3, as DNA: TGTGCCAGCAGCCTCCATGGGGGCCGCTCCTACGAGCAGTACTTC. Complete variable domain (other parts from reference TRBV11-2 and TRBJ2-7): EAGVAQSPRYKIIEKRQSVAFWCNPISGHATLYWYQQILGQGPKLLIQFQNNGVVDDSQLPKDRFSAERLKGVDSTLKIQPAKLEDSAVYLCASSLHGGRSYEQYFGPGTRLTVT.

With respect to this clone: The sample holds other DNA sequences that translate to the same CDR3. The J gene is TRBJ2-7, the V gene TRBV27; D gene ambiguous. This CDR3 contains 13 residues. CDR1 MNHEY and CDR2 SMNVEV come from the germline V gene (reference sequence). V was cut by 0 bases and J by 0 bases, with 3 bases left in between. The CDR3 reads CASSLSGSYEQYF. In DNA form, the CDR3 reads TGTGCCAGCAGTTTATCAGGCTCCTACGAGCAGTACTTC.

V gene TRBV7-3 combines with J gene TRBJ2-5, with 7 bases aligning to TRBD2. The V segment lost 7 bases and the J segment 3 bases; nucleotides outside the gene matches: 20. The CDR3 runs 18 residues. Germline assignment: CDR1 SGHTA and CDR2 FQGTGA. In DNA form, the CDR3 reads TGTGCCAGCAACCCAAGCCTGAGGGAGGGCCAGATAGAAGAGACCCAGTACTTC. It codes for CASNPSLREGQIEETQYF.

This chain uses TRBV7-9 with TRBJ2-1; 11 bases align to TRBD2. The CDR3 is 17 amino acids. J gave up 2 bases and V 3 bases, and 6 bases lay outside the gene matches. Per germline, CDR1 SEHNR and CDR2 FQNEAQ (reference sequence). In nucleotides, the CDR3 is TGTGCCAGCAGCTTGAGACTAGCGGGATCTCCCTACAATGAGCAGTTCTTC. It is translated as CASSLRLAGSPYNEQFF.